Detailed here is one T cell receptor beta chain. The CDR3 contains 14 residues. Trimming stripped 2 bases from V and 2 bases from J, with 10 bases between. The V gene's germline CDR1 is SGDLS and CDR2 YYNGEE. This sample is drawn from a study of T cell responses to AZD1222 COVID-19 vaccine. Here immunoSEQ multiplex PCR was the method, and the copy in TCRdb shows in-frame clones only, minus some. The table lists fewer than 110,000 clones, approximately 90% of them singletons. The sequence came from an adult who received the AZD1222 COVID-19 vaccine. Here the sequenced sample was peripheral blood, taken 28 days after the second AZD1222 dose. The rearrangement links TRBV9 to TRBJ2-5; D is perhaps TRBD2 (5 bases). The CDR3 region is CASSVLSGQETQYF. The CDR3 DNA reads TGTGCCAGCAGCGTTCTATCGGGGCAAGAGACCCAGTACTTC.